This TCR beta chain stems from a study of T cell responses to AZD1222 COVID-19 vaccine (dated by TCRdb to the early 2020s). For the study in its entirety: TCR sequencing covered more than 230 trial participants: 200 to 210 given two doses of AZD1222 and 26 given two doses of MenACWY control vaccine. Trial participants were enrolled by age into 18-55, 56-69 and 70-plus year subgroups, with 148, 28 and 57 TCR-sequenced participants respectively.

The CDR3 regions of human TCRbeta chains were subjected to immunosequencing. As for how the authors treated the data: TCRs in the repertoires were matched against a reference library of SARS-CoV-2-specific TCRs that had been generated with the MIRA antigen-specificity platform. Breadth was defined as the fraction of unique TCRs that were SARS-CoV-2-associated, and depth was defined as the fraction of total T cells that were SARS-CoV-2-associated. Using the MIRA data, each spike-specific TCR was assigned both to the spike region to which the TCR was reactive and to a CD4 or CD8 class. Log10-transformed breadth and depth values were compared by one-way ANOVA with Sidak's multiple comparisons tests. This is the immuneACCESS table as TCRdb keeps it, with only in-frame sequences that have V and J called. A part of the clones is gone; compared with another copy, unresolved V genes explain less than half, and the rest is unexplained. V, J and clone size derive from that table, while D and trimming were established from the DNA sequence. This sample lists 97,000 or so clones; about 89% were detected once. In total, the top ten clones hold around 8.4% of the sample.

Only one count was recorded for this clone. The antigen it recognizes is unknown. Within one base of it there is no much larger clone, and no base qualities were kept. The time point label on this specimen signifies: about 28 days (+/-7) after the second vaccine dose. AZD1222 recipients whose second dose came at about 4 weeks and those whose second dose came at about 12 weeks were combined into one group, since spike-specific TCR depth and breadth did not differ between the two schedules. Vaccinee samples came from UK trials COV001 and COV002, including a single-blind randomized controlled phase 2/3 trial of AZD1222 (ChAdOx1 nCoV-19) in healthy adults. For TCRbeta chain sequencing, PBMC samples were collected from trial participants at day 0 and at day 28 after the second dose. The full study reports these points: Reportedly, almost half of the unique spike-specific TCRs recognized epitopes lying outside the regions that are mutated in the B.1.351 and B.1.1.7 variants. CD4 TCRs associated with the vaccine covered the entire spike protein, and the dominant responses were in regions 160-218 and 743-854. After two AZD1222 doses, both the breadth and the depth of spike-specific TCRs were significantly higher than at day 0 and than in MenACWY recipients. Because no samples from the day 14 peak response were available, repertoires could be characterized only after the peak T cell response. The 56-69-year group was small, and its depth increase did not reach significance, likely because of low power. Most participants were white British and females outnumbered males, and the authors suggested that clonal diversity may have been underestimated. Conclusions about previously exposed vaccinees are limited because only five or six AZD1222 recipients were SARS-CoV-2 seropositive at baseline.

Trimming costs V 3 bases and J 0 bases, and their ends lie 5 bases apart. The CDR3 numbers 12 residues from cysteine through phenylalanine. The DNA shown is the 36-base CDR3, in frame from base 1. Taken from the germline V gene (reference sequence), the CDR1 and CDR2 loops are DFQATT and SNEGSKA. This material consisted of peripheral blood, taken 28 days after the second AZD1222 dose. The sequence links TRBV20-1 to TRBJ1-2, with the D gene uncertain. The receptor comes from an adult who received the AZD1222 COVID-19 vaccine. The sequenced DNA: TGCAGTGCTAGTAGCCCTAACTATGGCTACACCTTC. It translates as CSASSPNYGYTF.